This passage covers 23 T cell receptor beta chains from one sample sequenced in a study of OX40 agonist ivuxolimab in advanced cancers. Sequencing was performed with immunoSEQ multiplex PCR; in TCRdb, only in-frame clones are kept and a portion is missing. Of approximately 31,000 clones in the sample, approximately 90% are singletons; the top ten hold approximately 0.94%. Sequenced here: CD4+ or CD8+ T cells sorted from blood, sampled in a trial of the OX40 agonist ivuxolimab. The receptors were gathered from an adult with an advanced solid tumor such as melanoma, head and neck, liver or kidney cancer.

The genes are TRBV9 and TRBJ1-1, with a tentative D call TRBD1 (5 bases). This CDR3 contains 15 residues. The germline gives CDR1 SGDLS, CDR2 YYNGEE. Trimming removed 0 bases from V and 4 bases from J, with 13 bases in between. The DNA of the CDR3 is TGTGCCAGCAGCGTAGCTCTTTCAGGGAGCACTGAAGCTTTCTTT. It is translated as CASSVALSGSTEAFF.

The V gene is TRBV5-1, the J gene TRBJ2-7, with 7 positions matching TRBD1. V lost 2 bases, J lost 1 base, and 15 bases stayed unmatched. Germline assignment: CDR1 SGHRS and CDR2 YFSETQ. The CDR3 runs to 18 residues. The DNA for the CDR3 is TGCGCCAGCAGCTTTGGGTGGGGCAGGGGGTCCCAATCCTACGAGCAGTACTTC. It is translated as CASSFGWGRGSQSYEQYF.

The chain links TRBV18 to TRBJ1-1; 7 positions agree with TRBD1. Germline assignment: CDR1 KGHSH and CDR2 LQKENI. The CDR3 extends over 16 amino acids. J gave up 4 bases and V 2 bases, and 10 bases lay outside the gene matches. The CDR3 sequence: CASSPDALAGGTEAFF. The CDR3 DNA reads TGTGCCAGCTCACCAGACGCTCTTGCAGGGGGCACTGAAGCTTTCTTT.

V gene TRBV6-1 combines with J gene TRBJ2-3; 9 bases line up with TRBD2. CDR3 length equals 17 residues. V was pared by 4 bases and J by 6 bases, with 14 bases of the junction left unmatched. The germline CDR1 and CDR2 sequences are MNHNS and SASEGT. This CDR3 is CASSAYRLAATRDTQYF. The CDR3 DNA sequence: TGTGCCAGCAGTGCCTATCGACTAGCGGCCACACGTGATACGCAGTATTTT.

The J gene is TRBJ2-7, the V gene TRBV6-1; a possible D gene is TRBD1 (6 bases). Germline CDR1 MNHNS, CDR2 SASEGT. The ends were cut back, 0 bases at V and 4 bases at J, with 13 bases in the middle. The CDR3 covers 15 residues. As DNA, the CDR3 is TGTGCCAGCAGTGAAGCCTTGGCAGGGGTATACGAGCAGTACTTC. Its translation is CASSEALAGVYEQYF.

The genes are TRBV6-1 and TRBJ1-2; D gene ambiguous. The germline gives CDR1 MNHNS, CDR2 SASEGT. The CDR3 covers 18 residues. V lost 0 bases to trimming and J lost 0 bases, with 17 bases between them. The CDR3 region has the DNA TGTGCCAGCAGTGAAGCCGTACCAGGAGCTATTACTAACTATGGCTACACCTTC. This translates into CASSEAVPGAITNYGYTF.

This chain joins TRBV5-5 and TRBJ1-5; D is possibly TRBD1 (5 bases). The CDR3 has 16 residues. Germline V gives CDR1 SGHKS, CDR2 YYEKEE (reference sequence). Trimming left V 0 bases short and J 3 bases short, with 13 bases between. The CDR3 region has the DNA TGTGCCAGCAGCTTGGCCGACGCGGGGCTCAATCAGCCCCAGCATTTT. Amino acid sequence: CASSLADAGLNQPQHF. Using reference TRBV5-5 and TRBJ1-5 for the parts outside the CDR3, the full variable domain is DAGVTQSPTHLIKTRGQQVTLRCSPISGHKSVSWYQQVLGQGPQFIFQYYEKEERGRGNFPDRFSARQFPNYSSELNVNALLLGDSALYLCASSLADAGLNQPQHFGDGTRLSIL.

The CDR3 DNA follows: TGTGCCAGTAGTTCCGACGGCGGGGGCCTGAACACCGGGGAGCTGTTTTTT. Translation gives CASSSDGGGLNTGELFF. The chain carries TRBV19 and TRBJ2-2; D perhaps matches TRBD2 (7 bases). Germline V CDR1 and CDR2: LNHDA, SQIVND (reference sequence). This CDR3 comprises 17 residues. Deletions cut 5 bases from V and 1 base from J, with 17 bases between.

In its sample, this clone was seen once. This rearrangement joins TRBV15 to TRBJ1-2; maybe TRBD1 (6 bases). CDR3 length equals 15 residues. The germline CDR1 and CDR2 sequences are LNHNV and YYDKDF (reference sequence). V was clipped by 5 bases and J by 2 bases, with 15 bases between them. The CDR3 loop is CATSPSRTENYGYTF. In nucleotides, the CDR3 is TGTGCCACCAGCCCATCCAGGACAGAGAACTATGGCTACACCTTC. Using reference TRBV15 and TRBJ1-2 for the parts outside the CDR3, the full variable domain is DAMVIQNPRYQVTQFGKPVTLSCSQTLNHNVMYWYQQKSSQAPKLLFHYYDKDFNNEADTPDNFQSRRPNTSFCFLDIRSPGLGDTAMYLCATSPSRTENYGYTFGSGTRLTVV.

The rearrangement joins TRBV6-1 to TRBJ2-5; D unclear. The CDR3 spans 12 residues. The germline CDR1 and CDR2 sequences are MNHNS and SASEGT. The ends were cut back, 4 bases at V and 5 bases at J, with 8 bases in the middle. CDR3 DNA sequence: TGTGCCAGCAGTGTGGCGGCGGAGACCCAGTACTTC. It is translated as CASSVAAETQYF.

V usage is TRBV19 and J usage is TRBJ2-6; no definite D call. Trimming left V 3 bases short and J 1 base short, with 7 bases between. The germline gives CDR1 LNHDA, CDR2 SQIVND (reference sequence). This CDR3 has 15 amino acids. The CDR3 DNA sequence: TGTGCCAGTAGTATCTATCCATCTGGGGCCAACGTCCTGACTTTC. Translated, it gives CASSIYPSGANVLTF.

V gene TRBV7-9 combines with J gene TRBJ1-1; D is unresolved. The germline V gene has CDR1 SEHNR and CDR2 FQNEAQ (reference sequence). The V end lost 1 base, the J end lost 4 bases, and 4 bases lay between the germline ends. This CDR3 is 12 amino acids long. For the CDR3, the DNA is TGTGCCAGCAGCTTAGATCGCACTGAAGCTTTCTTT. Encoded protein: CASSLDRTEAFF.

The V gene is TRBV19, the J gene TRBJ1-6; perhaps TRBD1 as D (6 bases). Per the germline V gene, CDR1 is LNHDA and CDR2 is SQIVND (reference sequence). This CDR3 spans 14 amino acids. The V and J ends lost 7 bases and 9 bases respectively, with 16 bases between them. The CDR3 coding sequence is TGTGCCAGTAACGGGGGCCGTTTGGGTTCACCCCTCCACTTT. Translating gives CASNGGRLGSPLHF.

Concerning this clone: Germline is not matched at one junction end, which may reflect a read error. This chain connects TRBV4-3 to TRBJ2-3; TRBD2 might be the D (6 bases). There are 15 residues in the CDR3. Germline-derived CDR1 and CDR2 are LGHNA and YSLEER. Here the CDR3 DNA reads TGCGCCAGCAGCCAAGACCTTTGGACTACAGCTACGCAGTATTTT. Translating it yields CASSQDLWTTATQYF.

V and J are TRBV15 and TRBJ1-1; D may be TRBD1 (6 bases). The V end lost 5 bases, the J end lost 0 bases, and 7 bases lay between the germline ends. CDR3 length: 13 amino acids. Germline V CDR1 and CDR2: LNHNV, YYDKDF (reference sequence). The CDR3 coding sequence is TGTGCCACCAGCGGGGGCCTGAACACTGAAGCTTTCTTT. This sequence encodes CATSGGLNTEAFF.

The gene calls are TRBV7-9 and TRBJ2-7; tentatively, D is TRBD1 (7 bases). Trimming cost V 5 bases and J 1 base, with 12 bases left between them. Looked up from germline, CDR1 is SEHNR and CDR2 is FQNEAQ (reference sequence). The CDR3 has 14 residues. Written as DNA, the CDR3 is TGTGCCAGCAGCACGACAGGGACTTCCTACGAGCAGTACTTC. It specifies CASSTTGTSYEQYF.

This sequence joins TRBV5-1 and TRBJ2-7, with TRBD1 matching over 10 bases. J gave up 6 bases and V 3 bases, and 9 bases lay outside the gene matches. Germline assignment: CDR1 SGHRS and CDR2 YFSETQ. The CDR3 consists of 15 residues. In DNA, the CDR3 is TGCGCCAGCAGCTCGACCGGGACAGGGGTTCTCGAGCAGTACTTC. Translating it yields CASSSTGTGVLEQYF. The variable domain in full, completed from reference TRBV5-1 and TRBJ2-7, reads KAGVTQTPRYLIKTRGQQVTLSCSPISGHRSVSWYQQTPGQGLQFLFEYFSETQRNKGNFPGRFSGRQFSNSRSEMNVSTLELGDSALYLCASSSTGTGVLEQYFGPGTRLTVT.

The chain employs TRBV19 and TRBJ1-6; the D is unclear. Germline V gives CDR1 LNHDA, CDR2 SQIVND (reference sequence). The CDR3 is 13 amino acids. Trimming cost V 3 bases and J 10 bases, with 10 bases left between them. CDR3 protein: CASSIETESPLHF. The CDR3 DNA sequence: TGTGCCAGTAGTATCGAAACGGAGTCACCCCTCCACTTT. The whole variable domain, remainder taken from reference TRBV19 and TRBJ1-6, is DGGITQSPKYLFRKEGQNVTLSCEQNLNHDAMYWYRQDPGQGLRLIYYSQIVNDFQKGDIAEGYSVSREKKESFPLTVTSAQKNPTAFYLCASSIETESPLHFGNGTRLTVT.

This clone was detected once. The gene calls are TRBV27 and TRBJ1-1; no reliable D call. Trimming left V 7 bases short and J 2 bases short, with 14 bases between. The CDR3 loop spans 14 amino acids. In germline, CDR1 is MNHEY, CDR2 SMNVEV (reference sequence). The CDR3 region has the DNA TGTGCCAGCACTCCGAGGAGGGCCAACACTGAAGCTTTCTTT. Protein: CASTPRRANTEAFF.

The chain links TRBV6-1 to TRBJ1-2; D unclear. The germline V gene encodes CDR1 MNHNS and CDR2 SASEGT. V shed 4 bases and J shed 1 base, with 7 bases lying between them. This CDR3 is 13 amino acids long. The CDR3 region has the DNA TGTGCCAGCAGTGTTGGGGATAACTATGGCTACACCTTC. Its translation is CASSVGDNYGYTF.

The V and J genes are TRBV27 and TRBJ2-7, with D tentatively TRBD2 (6 bases). Trimming pared 2 bases from V and 2 bases from J, leaving 13 bases between. CDR3 length equals 15 residues. Germline V gene lookup returns CDR1 MNHEY and CDR2 SMNVEV (reference sequence). CDR3 sequence reads: CASSLKGREAYEQYF. The CDR3 DNA reads as TGTGCCAGCAGTTTAAAAGGGCGGGAAGCCTACGAGCAGTACTTC.

This chain uses TRBV5-1 with TRBJ2-7; D ambiguous. Germline V gene sequence: CDR1 SGHRS, CDR2 YFSETQ. The CDR3 contains 14 residues. The ends were cut back, 3 bases at V and 5 bases at J, with 15 bases in the middle. The CDR3 DNA reads as TGCGCCAGCAGCTCGTCCAGGCTTAGGGACGAGCAGTACTTC. Encoded protein: CASSSSRLRDEQYF.

The chain combines TRBV5-1 with TRBJ2-5; D remains ambiguous. V was pared by 0 bases and J by 4 bases, with 10 bases between. The CDR3 runs to 14 residues. CDR1 and CDR2 (germline): SGHRS, YFSETQ. As DNA, the CDR3 is TGCGCCAGCAGCTTGGCCGGCGGATCAGAGACCCAGTACTTC. This sequence encodes CASSLAGGSETQYF.